These 23 T cell receptor beta chains originate from one sample sequenced in a study of blood T cell repertoires in COVID-19. Clones were sequenced by immunoSEQ multiplex PCR, and TCRdb holds only the in-frame ones, with some missing. Of 200,000 to 300,000 clones detected, approximately 88% appear once; the ten largest clones hold around 3.2%. The specimen was PBMCs or T cells enriched from blood (not recorded which). Receptor source: a woman in her thirties or forties who had been exposed to COVID-19.

V usage is TRBV7-6 and J usage is TRBJ2-2; 13 nucleotides line up with TRBD2. V was clipped by 5 bases and J by 5 bases; unmatched bases: 5. Per the germline V gene, CDR1 is SGHVS and CDR2 is FNYEAQ. This CDR3 region has 16 residues. CDR3 nucleotide sequence: TGTGCCAGCAGCAATGGACTAGCGGGGGATACCGGGGAGCTGTTTTTT. Its protein product is CASSNGLAGDTGELFF.

With regard to this clone: The junction shows a germline mismatch at one end, possibly a read error. This chain joins TRBV7-9 and TRBJ1-5; D is unclear. The CDR3 contains 14 residues. Germline CDR1 is SEHNR and CDR2 is FQNEAQ (reference sequence). CDR3 sequence: CASSQEAGNPPQHF. CDR3 nucleotide sequence: TGTGCCAGCAGCCAAGAGGCCGGGAATCCGCCCCAGCATTTT.

This clone was recorded a few times. The chain couples TRBV7-9 to TRBJ1-4; D perhaps matches TRBD1 (6 bases). Germline V CDR1 and CDR2: SEHNR, FQNEAQ (reference sequence). The CDR3 totals 13 residues. V lost 6 bases and J lost 7, with 12 bases in between. The CDR3 nucleotides read TGTGCCAGCAGAGAGGGGGTTACTGAAAAACTGTTTTTT. This sequence encodes CASREGVTEKLFF.

The chain links TRBV5-4 to TRBJ2-7; 13 bases match TRBD2. CDR1 and CDR2 from the germline V gene are SGHNT and YYREEE (reference sequence). This CDR3 region has 15 residues. V lost 0 bases and J lost 6; bases outside the gene matches: 3. CDR3: CASSLGLAGGIEQYF. CDR3 nucleotides: TGTGCCAGCAGCTTGGGACTAGCGGGGGGCATCGAGCAGTACTTC.

In its sample, this clone was seen a few times. The chain combines TRBV7-2 with TRBJ2-2; 10 nucleotides align to TRBD1. Per germline, CDR1 SGHTA and CDR2 FQGNSA. The CDR3 has 17 residues. V lost 2 bases to trimming and J lost 6 bases; unmatched junction nucleotides: 9. CDR3 DNA: TGTGCCAGCAGCTTACTTAGGACGACAGGGGGCTCCGGGGAGCTGTTTTTT. Amino acid sequence: CASSLLRTTGGSGELFF. Complete variable domain (other parts from reference TRBV7-2 and TRBJ2-2): GAGVSQSPSNKVTEKGKDVELRCDPISGHTALYWYRQSLGQGLEFLIYFQGNSAPDKSGLPSDRFSAERTGGSVSTLTIQRTQQEDSAVYLCASSLLRTTGGSGELFFGEGSRLTVL.

V and J are TRBV27 and TRBJ2-1; no reliable D call. The germline CDR1 and CDR2 sequences are MNHEY and SMNVEV (reference sequence). The CDR3 consists of 16 residues. Trimming pared 0 bases from V and 4 bases from J, leaving 13 bases between. This CDR3 is CASSLSLHDRYNEQFF. The CDR3, as DNA: TGTGCCAGCAGTTTATCACTACATGATAGATACAATGAGCAGTTCTTC.

Comment on this clone: This same CDR3 is encoded by further DNA sequences in the sample. The gene calls are TRBV7-9 and TRBJ2-3, with a possible D match to TRBD2 (5 bases). Germline lookup yields CDR1 SEHNR and CDR2 FQNEAQ (reference sequence). Trimming removed 4 bases at V and 4 bases at J, with 6 bases between. The length of the CDR3 is 12 residues. The CDR3: CASSSGADTQYF. CDR3 DNA: TGTGCCAGCAGCTCCGGGGCAGATACGCAGTATTTT. Looking up the rest from reference TRBV7-9 and TRBJ2-3 gives the full variable domain: DTGVSQNPRHKITKRGQNVTFRCDPISEHNRLYWYRQTLGQGPEFLTYFQNEAQLEKSRLLSDRFSAERPKGSFSTLEIQRTEQGDSAMYLCASSSGADTQYFGPGTRLTVL.

This clone has a single count. Distinct nucleotide sequences in the sample also encode this CDR3. The chain couples TRBV2 to TRBJ1-5; TRBD1 aligns across 7 bases. Trimming cost V 5 bases and J 2 bases; bases outside gene matches: 6. CDR1 and CDR2 from the germline V gene are SNHLY and FYNNEI. The CDR3 totals 15 residues. For the CDR3, the DNA is TGTGCCAGCAGTAGACAGGGAGGAGGCAATCAGCCCCAGCATTTT. Protein sequence: CASSRQGGGNQPQHF. Full variable domain (remainder filled in from reference TRBV2 and TRBJ1-5): EPEVTQTPSHQVTQMGQEVILRCVPISNHLYFYWYRQILGQKVEFLVSFYNNEISEKSEIFDDQFSVERPDGSNFTLKIRSTKLEDSAMYFCASSRQGGGNQPQHFGDGTRLSIL.

This clone was observed a handful of times. The J gene is TRBJ2-4, the V gene TRBV29-1; no definite D call. Germline V gene data show CDR1 as SQVTM and CDR2 as ANQGSEA. The CDR3 is 13 amino acids. V lost 2 bases and J 0 bases, leaving 5 bases between the germline ends. The CDR3 reads CSVETVAKNIQYF. CDR3 nucleotides: TGCAGCGTTGAAACAGTAGCCAAAAACATTCAGTACTTC.

The chain carries TRBV18 and TRBJ2-5; a weak D match, TRBD2 (6 bases). CDR1 is KGHSH, CDR2 LQKENI, per germline. The CDR3 extends over 15 amino acids. The V gene lost 0 bases and the J gene lost 5 bases, with 13 bases spanning the gap. The CDR3 spells CASSPPGTSGETQYF. CDR3 nucleotide sequence: TGTGCCAGCTCACCACCCGGGACTTCAGGGGAGACCCAGTACTTC.

This chain uses TRBV2 with TRBJ1-1; TRBD1 agrees at 9 bases. Germline V gene sequence: CDR1 SNHLY, CDR2 FYNNEI. J gave up 8 bases and V 7 bases, and 5 bases lay outside the gene matches. The CDR3 runs 12 residues. Written as DNA, the CDR3 is TGTGCCAGCATGAAGGGACAGGGAGAAGCTTTCTTT. It specifies CASMKGQGEAFF.

The rearrangement uses TRBV27 and TRBJ2-1; 7 positions match TRBD1. V gave up 7 bases and J gave up 1 base; unmatched junction bases: 7. CDR1 is MNHEY, CDR2 SMNVEV, per germline (reference sequence). This CDR3 region has 15 residues. For the CDR3, the DNA is TGTGCCAGCACGCAAAGGGGGCTTTCCTACAATGAGCAGTTCTTC. It specifies CASTQRGLSYNEQFF.

V and J are TRBV2 and TRBJ2-1, with unresolved D. CDR1 is SNHLY and CDR2 is FYNNEI in the germline V gene. Trimming took off 2 bases at V and 0 bases at J, with 5 bases between the two ends. The CDR3 is 14 residues long. CDR3 amino acids: CASSEYSSYNEQFF. The DNA of the CDR3 is TGTGCCAGCAGTGAATATAGCTCCTACAATGAGCAGTTCTTC.

On this clone: A read error may account for a junction end that differs from germline. J is TRBJ2-2 and V is TRBV18; 10 bases are a match to TRBD2. This CDR3 is built from 16 residues. Germline V gene lookup returns CDR1 KGHSH and CDR2 LQKENI. In DNA, the CDR3 is TGTGTCAGCTCACCACCCACTAGCGGGAACGGCGGGGAGCTGTTTTTT. Translated, it gives CVSSPPTSGNGGELFF.

The V gene is TRBV6-1, the J gene TRBJ2-7; 8 nucleotides agree with TRBD2. With V trimmed by 3 bases and J by 2 bases, 3 bases remained unmatched. This CDR3 spans 14 amino acids. Per the germline V gene, CDR1 is MNHNS and CDR2 is SASEGT. The DNA for the CDR3 is TGTGCCAGCAGTGAGACTAGCGCCGCCTACGAGCAGTACTTC. Translated: CASSETSAAYEQYF.

This chain joins TRBV4-1 and TRBJ2-3, with TRBD1 matching over 10 bases. Germline V gene lookup returns CDR1 MGHRA and CDR2 YSYEKL. The J segment lost 8 bases and the V segment lost 0 bases, leaving 2 bases of the junction unmatched. This CDR3 is 14 amino acids long. The CDR3 here is CASSQEDRGGTQYF. CDR3 coding DNA: TGCGCCAGCAGCCAAGAGGACAGGGGGGGTACGCAGTATTTT.

The chain links TRBV24-1 to TRBJ2-1; 9 positions agree with TRBD1. Germline assignment: CDR1 KGHDR and CDR2 SFDVKD. V was clipped by 4 bases and J by 10 bases; unmatched bases: 16. The CDR3 totals 17 residues. As DNA, the CDR3 is TGTGCCACCAGTGAGGCTTTCGGGACAGGGATATCCCGGGAGCAGTTCTTC. Amino acids: CATSEAFGTGISREQFF.

This chain links TRBV7-8 with TRBJ1-5; no clear D gene. CDR1 and CDR2 (germline): SGHVS, FQNEAQ. The CDR3 has 15 amino acids. The V gene lost 1 base and the J gene lost 4 bases, with 11 bases spanning the gap. The CDR3 loop is CASSLEGRLNQPQHF. DNA of the CDR3: TGTGCCAGCAGCTTAGAAGGCAGGTTAAATCAGCCCCAGCATTTT.

This chain uses TRBV7-3 with TRBJ1-1, with a tentative D call TRBD1 (5 bases). Deletions cut 3 bases from V and 1 base from J, with 12 bases between. The CDR3 runs to 15 residues. From germline, CDR1 is SGHTA and CDR2 FQGTGA. CDR3 nucleotides: TGTGCCAGCAGCTTGCGGGACGGTCGGAACACTGAAGCTTTCTTT. This codes for CASSLRDGRNTEAFF.

A remark on this clone: Germline and junction disagree at one end, which may indicate a read error. V gene TRBV5-1 combines with J gene TRBJ2-2, with TRBD2 identical over 13 bases. Per the germline V gene, CDR1 is SGHRS and CDR2 is YFSETQ. The CDR3 contains 16 residues. The CDR3 protein is CASSFTSGRASGELFF. CDR3 sequence (DNA): TGTGCCAGCAGCTTCACTAGCGGGAGGGCCTCCGGGGAGCTGTTTTTT. The whole variable domain, remainder taken from reference TRBV5-1 and TRBJ2-2, is KAGVTQTPRYLIKTRGQQVTLSCSPISGHRSVSWYQQTPGQGLQFLFEYFSETQRNKGNFPGRFSGRQFSNSRSEMNVSTLELGDSALYLCASSFTSGRASGELFFGEGSRLTVL.

The chain carries TRBV11-2 and TRBJ1-2; D is possibly TRBD1 (6 bases). Trimming stripped 1 base from V and 7 bases from J, with 13 bases between. The CDR3 is 14 amino acids. The germline CDR1 and CDR2 sequences are SGHAT and FQNNGV. This CDR3 is CASSLVGGQFGYTF. In DNA form, the CDR3 reads TGTGCCAGCAGCTTAGTCGGGGGGCAGTTTGGCTACACCTTC.

Only one count was recorded for this clone. V gene TRBV28 combines with J gene TRBJ1-2, with a tentative D call TRBD1 (6 bases). CDR3 length equals 13 residues. The V end lost 6 bases, the J end lost 4 bases, and 12 bases lay between the germline ends. Germline assignment: CDR1 MDHEN and CDR2 SYDVKM. The CDR3, as DNA: TGTGCCAGCAGCCCAACAGGGTCCTATGGCTACACCTTC. It yields the protein CASSPTGSYGYTF.

The rearrangement joins TRBV30 to TRBJ2-3, with 9 bases fitting TRBD2. The junction had 5 bases not matched to a gene; V was cut back by 3 bases and J by 10 bases. The germline V gene encodes CDR1 GTSNPN and CDR2 SVGIG (reference sequence). The CDR3 spans 12 residues. The CDR3 loop is CAWSGTSRSQYF. CDR3 bases: TGTGCCTGGAGCGGGACTAGCAGGTCGCAGTATTTT.